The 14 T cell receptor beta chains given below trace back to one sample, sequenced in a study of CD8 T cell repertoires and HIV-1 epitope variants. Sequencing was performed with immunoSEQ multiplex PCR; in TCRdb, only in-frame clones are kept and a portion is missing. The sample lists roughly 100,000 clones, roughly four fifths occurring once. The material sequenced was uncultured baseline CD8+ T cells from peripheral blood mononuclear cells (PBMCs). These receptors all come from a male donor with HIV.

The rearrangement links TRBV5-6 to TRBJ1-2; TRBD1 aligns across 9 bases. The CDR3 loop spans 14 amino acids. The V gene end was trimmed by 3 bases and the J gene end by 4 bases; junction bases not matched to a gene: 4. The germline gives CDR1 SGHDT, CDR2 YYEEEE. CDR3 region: CASSYRGPVYGYTF. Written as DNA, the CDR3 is TGTGCCAGCAGCTACAGGGGGCCGGTCTATGGCTACACCTTC.

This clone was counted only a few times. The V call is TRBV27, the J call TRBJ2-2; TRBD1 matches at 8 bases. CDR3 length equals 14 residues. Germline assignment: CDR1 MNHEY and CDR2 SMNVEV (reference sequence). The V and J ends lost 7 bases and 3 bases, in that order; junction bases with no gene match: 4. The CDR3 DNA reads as TGTGCCAGCAATGCAGGGGGCTACACCGGGGAGCTGTTTTTT. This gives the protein CASNAGGYTGELFF.

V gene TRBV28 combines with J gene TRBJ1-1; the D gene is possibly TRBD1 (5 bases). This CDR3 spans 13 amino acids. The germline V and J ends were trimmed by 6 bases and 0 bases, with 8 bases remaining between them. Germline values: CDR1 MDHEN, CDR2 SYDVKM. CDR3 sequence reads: CASRDNMNTEAFF. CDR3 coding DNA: TGTGCCAGCAGGGACAACATGAACACTGAAGCTTTCTTT. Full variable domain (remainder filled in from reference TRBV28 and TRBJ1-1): DVKVTQSSRYLVKRTGEKVFLECVQDMDHENMFWYRQDPGLGLRLIYFSYDVKMKEKGDIPEGYSVSREKKERFSLILESASTNQTSMYLCASRDNMNTEAFFGQGTRLTVV.

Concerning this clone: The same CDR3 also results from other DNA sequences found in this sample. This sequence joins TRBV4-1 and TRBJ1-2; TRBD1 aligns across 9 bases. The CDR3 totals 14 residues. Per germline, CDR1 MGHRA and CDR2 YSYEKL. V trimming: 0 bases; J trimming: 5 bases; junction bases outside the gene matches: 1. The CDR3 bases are TGCGCCAGCAGCCAAGAGGGACAGGGTTATGGCTACACCTTC. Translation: CASSQEGQGYGYTF.

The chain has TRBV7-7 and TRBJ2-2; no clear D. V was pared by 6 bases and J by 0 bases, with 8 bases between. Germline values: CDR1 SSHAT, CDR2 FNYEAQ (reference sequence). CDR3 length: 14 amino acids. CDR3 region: CASRRKSNTGELFF. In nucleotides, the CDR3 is TGTGCCAGCAGGAGGAAATCGAACACCGGGGAGCTGTTTTTT. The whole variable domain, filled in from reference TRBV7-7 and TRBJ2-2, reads GAGVSQSPRYKVTKRGQDVTLRCDPISSHATLYWYQQALGQGPEFLTYFNYEAQPDKSGLPSDRFSAERPEGSISTLTIQRTEQRDSAMYRCASRRKSNTGELFFGEGSRLTVL.

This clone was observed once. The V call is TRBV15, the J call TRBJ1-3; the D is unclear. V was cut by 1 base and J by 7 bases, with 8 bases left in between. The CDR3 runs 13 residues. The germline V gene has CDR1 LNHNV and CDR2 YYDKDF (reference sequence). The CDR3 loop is CATSRGQENTIYF. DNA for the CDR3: TGTGCCACCAGCAGAGGCCAGGAGAACACCATATATTTT.

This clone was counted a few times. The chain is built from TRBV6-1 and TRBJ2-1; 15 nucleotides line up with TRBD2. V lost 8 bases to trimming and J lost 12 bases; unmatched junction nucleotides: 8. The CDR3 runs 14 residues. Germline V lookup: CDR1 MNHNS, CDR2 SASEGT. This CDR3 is CASRTSGRGLVQFF. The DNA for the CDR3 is TGTGCCAGCCGGACTAGCGGGAGGGGCCTTGTGCAGTTCTTC.

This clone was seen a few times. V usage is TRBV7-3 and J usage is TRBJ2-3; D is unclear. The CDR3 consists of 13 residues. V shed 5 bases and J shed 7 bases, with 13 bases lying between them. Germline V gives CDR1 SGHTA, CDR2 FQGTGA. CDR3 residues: CASSRPGANTQYF. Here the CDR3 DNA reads TGTGCCAGCAGCCGACCGGGCGCCAATACGCAGTATTTT.

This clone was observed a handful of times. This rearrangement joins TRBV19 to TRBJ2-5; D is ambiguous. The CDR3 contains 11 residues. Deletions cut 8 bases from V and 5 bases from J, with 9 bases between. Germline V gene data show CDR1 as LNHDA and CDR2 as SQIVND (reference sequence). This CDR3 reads CASGVGETQYF. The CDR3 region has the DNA TGTGCCAGTGGGGTCGGGGAGACCCAGTACTTC. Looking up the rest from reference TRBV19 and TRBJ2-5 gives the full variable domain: DGGITQSPKYLFRKEGQNVTLSCEQNLNHDAMYWYRQDPGQGLRLIYYSQIVNDFQKGDIAEGYSVSREKKESFPLTVTSAQKNPTAFYLCASGVGETQYFGPGTRLLVL.

Written as DNA, the CDR3 is TGTGCCAGCCGAGTACAGGGTAACAATGAGCAGTTCTTC. Its translation is CASRVQGNNEQFF. This chain connects TRBV6-1 to TRBJ2-1, with D perhaps matching TRBD1 (6 bases). The CDR3 sequence is 13 residues long. Trimming removed 8 bases from V and 5 bases from J, with 13 bases in between. Germline loops: CDR1 MNHNS, CDR2 SASEGT.

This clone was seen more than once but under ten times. The CDR3, as DNA: TGTGCCAGCGGCTCAGAGGCCCCCTATGGCTACACCTTC. This translates into CASGSEAPYGYTF. The chain carries TRBV7-9 and TRBJ1-2; D not resolved. The CDR3 is made up of 13 amino acids. Between the trimmed V and J ends, which lost 8 bases and 4 bases, there was a span of 14 bases. Per the germline V gene, CDR1 is SEHNR and CDR2 is FQNEAQ (reference sequence).

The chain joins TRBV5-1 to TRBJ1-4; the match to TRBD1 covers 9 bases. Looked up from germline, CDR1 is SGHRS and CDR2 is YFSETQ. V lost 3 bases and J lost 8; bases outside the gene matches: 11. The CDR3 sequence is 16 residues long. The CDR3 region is CASSSEGQGREEKLFF. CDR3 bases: TGCGCCAGCAGCTCCGAAGGACAGGGGCGGGAGGAAAAACTGTTTTTT.

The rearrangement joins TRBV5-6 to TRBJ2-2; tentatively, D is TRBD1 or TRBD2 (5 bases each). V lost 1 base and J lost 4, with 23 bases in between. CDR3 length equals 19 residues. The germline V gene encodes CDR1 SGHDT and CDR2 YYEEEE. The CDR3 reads CASSLLYSPPLGVTGELFF. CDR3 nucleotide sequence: TGTGCCAGCAGCTTGCTGTATTCACCACCATTGGGGGTCACCGGGGAGCTGTTTTTT.

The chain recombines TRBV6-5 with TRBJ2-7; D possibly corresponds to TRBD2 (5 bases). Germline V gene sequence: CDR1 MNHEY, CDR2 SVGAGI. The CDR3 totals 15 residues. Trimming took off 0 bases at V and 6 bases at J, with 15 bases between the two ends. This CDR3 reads CASSYSLGLEGEQYF. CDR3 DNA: TGTGCCAGCAGTTACTCGCTGGGTCTTGAGGGCGAGCAGTACTTC.